This T cell receptor beta chain was documented in a study of cytomegalovirus exposure and HLA in healthy donors. Healthy bone marrow donors formed the donor group. This clone was observed a handful of times. Trimming cost V 2 bases and J 4 bases; bases outside gene matches: 7. The CDR3 runs 16 residues. The V gene's germline CDR1 is WNHNN and CDR2 SYGVQD (reference sequence). The study ran its PCR with 60 Vbeta and 13 Jbeta primers. The assay was immunoSEQ multiplex PCR, and TCRdb's table has in-frame clones only and misses some. The sample contains more than 80,000 clones, 60% to 85% of which appear only once.

The sequenced sample was PBMCs. This TCR was recovered from a man aged 18 to 29 in good health and CMV-seropositive. The chain uses TRBV10-1 and TRBJ2-1; TRBD2 agrees at 8 bases. The CDR3 nucleotides are TGCGCCAGCAGTGAGAGGAGCGGGAGATTATACAATGAGCAGTTCTTC. Protein: CASSERSGRLYNEQFF.